The 25 T cell receptor beta chains below come from one sample, sequenced in a study of beta chain features in type 1 diabetes (dated by TCRdb to the late 2010s). Results the study describes overall, beyond this receptor: A moderate but significant shortening of TCRB CDR3 length was observed in type 1 diabetes patients in all four CD4+ subsets.

These receptors have no known antigen. Preparation of the library involved the immunoSEQ multiplex PCR assay. The High Capacity cDNA Reverse Transcription Kit was used to reverse transcribe all of the isolated RNA, meaning that expressed TCRB transcripts were what got sequenced. The table comes from immuneACCESS by way of TCRdb, which keeps in-frame sequences with V and J called. Part of the clones is missing from these tables; in studies checked, under half for an unresolved V gene and the rest for unknown reasons. For this sample there are about 660,000 clones; about 14% appear just once. The ten biggest clones cover less than 0.04% of the sample. The sample was naive CD4+ T cells from blood. According to the study, the label for this sample's cell subset or site signals: true naive CD4+ T cells. The receptors derive from a man between 18 and 35 years old with type 1 diabetes.

This clone has a handful of counts. This chain connects TRBV7-2 to TRBJ2-1; 9 nucleotides align to TRBD2. The length of the CDR3 is 19 residues. The germline CDR1 and CDR2 sequences are SGHTA and FQGNSA. V gave up 3 bases and J gave up 2 bases; unmatched junction bases: 14. CDR3 residues: CASSLWLAGPLSPYNEQFF. CDR3 DNA sequence: TGTGCCAGCAGCTTGTGGCTAGCGGGACCATTAAGCCCCTACAATGAGCAGTTCTTC.

This chain links TRBV19 with TRBJ2-6, with D perhaps TRBD2 (7 bases). CDR1 and CDR2 (germline): LNHDA, SQIVND (reference sequence). The CDR3 spans 15 residues. Trimming left V 9 bases short and J 2 bases short, with 14 bases between. The CDR3 bases are TGTGCCAGCAACCGCGGGGGCGCTGGGGCCAACGTCCTGACTTTC. Its protein product is CASNRGGAGANVLTF. Full variable domain (outside the CDR3, taken from reference TRBV19 and TRBJ2-6): DGGITQSPKYLFRKEGQNVTLSCEQNLNHDAMYWYRQDPGQGLRLIYYSQIVNDFQKGDIAEGYSVSREKKESFPLTVTSAQKNPTAFYLCASNRGGAGANVLTFGAGSRLTVL.

This clone was counted a few times. The chain uses TRBV9 and TRBJ1-1, with a possible D match to TRBD1 (5 bases). The V end was cut by 3 bases, the J end by 0 bases, with 15 bases between. The CDR3 runs 16 residues. Germline CDR1 is SGDLS and CDR2 is YYNGEE. CDR3 residues: CASSARTPSMNTEAFF. CDR3 DNA: TGTGCCAGCAGCGCAAGGACACCGTCCATGAACACTGAAGCTTTCTTT.

V is TRBV9 and J is TRBJ1-3; perhaps TRBD1 as D (5 bases). Looked up from germline, CDR1 is SGDLS and CDR2 is YYNGEE. Trimming stripped 3 bases from V and 0 bases from J, with 13 bases between. CDR3 size: 16 residues. CDR3: CASSAVGGSSGNTIYF. The CDR3 bases are TGTGCCAGCAGCGCCGTGGGGGGATCCTCTGGAAACACCATATATTTT.

The chain's CDR3 is CASRGADTQYF. DNA for the CDR3: TGTGCCTCGCGGGGGGCAGATACGCAGTATTTT. The V call is TRBV30, the J call TRBJ2-3; TRBD2 agrees at 8 bases. Germline CDR1 reads GTSNPN; CDR2 reads SVGIG (reference sequence). V shed 7 bases and J 4 bases; nucleotides not matched to a gene: 1. The CDR3 is made up of 11 amino acids.

This CDR3 reads CASSLVAAYNEQFF. For the CDR3, the DNA is TGTGCCAGCAGCTTAGTAGCGGCCTACAATGAGCAGTTCTTC. The chain couples TRBV7-2 to TRBJ2-1; possibly TRBD2 for D (6 bases). Germline assignment: CDR1 SGHTA and CDR2 FQGNSA. CDR3 length: 14 residues. V lost 1 base and J lost 2, with 6 bases in between.

This clone was seen more than once but under ten times. CDR3 in DNA: TGCGCCAGCAGCCTGGGCCCGGCCTTGAACACTGAAGCTTTCTTT. It is translated as CASSLGPALNTEAFF. The gene calls are TRBV4-3 and TRBJ1-1; D is unresolved. The CDR3 totals 15 residues. Deletions cut 4 bases from V and 0 bases from J, with 12 bases between. Germline V gene data show CDR1 as LGHNA and CDR2 as YSLEER.

In its sample, this clone was seen a few times. V gene TRBV6-5 combines with J gene TRBJ2-1, with D maybe TRBD2 (5 bases). The V end lost 5 bases, the J end lost 0 bases, and 11 bases lay between the germline ends. Germline CDR1 MNHEY, CDR2 SVGAGI. The CDR3 sequence is 15 residues long. This CDR3 reads CASSLGRSSYNEQFF. The DNA of the CDR3 is TGTGCCAGCAGTCTTGGGAGAAGCTCCTACAATGAGCAGTTCTTC.

The V and J genes are TRBV9 and TRBJ1-6; D ambiguous. Germline lookup yields CDR1 SGDLS and CDR2 YYNGEE. The CDR3 spans 16 residues. Trimming cost V 0 bases and J 9 bases, with 16 bases left between them. The CDR3 DNA follows: TGTGCCAGCAGCGTAGATGGCGGAACTATACGTTCACCCCTCCACTTT. Translation: CASSVDGGTIRSPLHF.

This clone was seen a few times. The genes are TRBV18 and TRBJ2-1; 9 bases align to TRBD2. Per the germline V gene, CDR1 is KGHSH and CDR2 is LQKENI. The CDR3 length is 16 residues. V lost 3 bases, J lost 6 bases, and 9 bases stayed unmatched. Here the CDR3 DNA reads TGTGCCAGCTCACCCCTCGGGCGGGAGGGCCGCAATGAGCAGTTCTTC. Translation: CASSPLGREGRNEQFF.

This sequence joins TRBV4-3 and TRBJ1-2; D might be TRBD1 (6 bases). V was pared by 4 bases and J by 1 base, with 10 bases between. CDR3 length equals 14 residues. Per germline, CDR1 LGHNA and CDR2 YSLEER. Written as DNA, the CDR3 is TGCGCCAGCAGCCCCGACAGGTTTAACTATGGCTACACCTTC. Its translation: CASSPDRFNYGYTF.

This clone was counted only a few times. The V gene is TRBV30, the J gene TRBJ1-4; D unclear. The CDR3 covers 14 residues. Per germline, CDR1 GTSNPN and CDR2 SVGIG (reference sequence). V lost 4 bases, J lost 8 bases, and 17 bases lay in between. The DNA of the CDR3 is TGTGCCTGGAAGCCGAGGGCCTTCGGAGAAAAACTGTTTTTT. The encoded protein is CAWKPRAFGEKLFF.

This clone was counted only a few times. The rearrangement joins TRBV20-1 to TRBJ1-1, with a possible D match to TRBD1 (5 bases). The germline V and J ends were trimmed by 4 bases and 11 bases, with 14 bases remaining between them. Germline values: CDR1 DFQATT, CDR2 SNEGSKA (reference sequence). The CDR3 runs to 11 residues. CDR3 region: CSATVRAGAFF. The CDR3 coding sequence is TGCAGTGCTACGGTAAGGGCAGGGGCTTTCTTT.

This clone occurred a few times. The chain employs TRBV7-2 and TRBJ1-1, with D tentatively TRBD1 (5 bases). In germline, CDR1 is SGHTA, CDR2 FQGNSA. Trimming stripped 1 base from V and 1 base from J, with 13 bases between. The CDR3 contains 16 residues. This CDR3 is CASSLGTYPSNTEAFF. The CDR3 DNA is TGTGCCAGCAGCTTAGGGACATACCCTTCGAACACTGAAGCTTTCTTT.

The chain carries TRBV15 and TRBJ2-3; TRBD1 matches at 11 bases. The germline gives CDR1 LNHNV, CDR2 YYDKDF (reference sequence). V lost 5 bases, J lost 4 bases, and 2 bases stayed unmatched. This CDR3 region has 14 residues. As DNA, the CDR3 is TGTGCCACCAGCCTGGACAGGGGGCCAGATACGCAGTATTTT. Its translation: CATSLDRGPDTQYF.

The chain combines TRBV4-1 with TRBJ2-5; the D is unclear. CDR1 and CDR2 from the germline V gene are MGHRA and YSYEKL. V lost 0 bases, J lost 5 bases, and 10 bases lay in between. The length of the CDR3 is 14 residues. CDR3 region: CASSQDRNGETQYF. CDR3 in DNA: TGCGCCAGCAGCCAAGATCGTAATGGGGAGACCCAGTACTTC.

The gene calls are TRBV18 and TRBJ1-1; TRBD1 might be the D (5 bases). CDR1 and CDR2 (germline): KGHSH, LQKENI. Between the trimmed V and J ends, which lost 7 bases and 1 base, there was a span of 19 bases. The CDR3 totals 16 residues. The CDR3 coding sequence is TGTGCCAGCTTCACCCCCGGGACGGCGGGGAACACTGAAGCTTTCTTT. It specifies CASFTPGTAGNTEAFF. The full variable domain, in which reference TRBV18 and TRBJ1-1 provide the parts outside the CDR3, is NAGVMQNPRHLVRRRGQEARLRCSPMKGHSHVYWYRQLPEEGLKFMVYLQKENIIDESGMPKERFSAEFPKEGPSILRIQQVVRGDSAAYFCASFTPGTAGNTEAFFGQGTRLTVV.

This clone was detected only a few times. J is TRBJ2-5 and V is TRBV6-6; D is perhaps TRBD1 (5 bases). V lost 5 bases, J lost 5 bases, and 12 bases lay in between. This CDR3 contains 13 residues. The germline V gene has CDR1 MNHNY and CDR2 SVGAGI (reference sequence). The CDR3 region is CASSGRATETQYF. The CDR3 DNA reads as TGTGCCAGCAGTGGCAGGGCTACGGAGACCCAGTACTTC.

There are a few counts of this clone. The chain carries TRBV9 and TRBJ2-7, with D unresolved. The CDR3 consists of 14 residues. The germline V gene encodes CDR1 SGDLS and CDR2 YYNGEE. The V gene lost 0 bases and the J gene lost 1 base, with 8 bases spanning the gap. The CDR3 loop is CASSVVDGSYEQYF. The DNA of the CDR3 is TGTGCCAGCAGCGTAGTAGACGGTTCCTACGAGCAGTACTTC.

This clone was observed a handful of times. CDR3 coding DNA: TGTGCCAGCAGTTTCGGGGTGACTGAAGCTTTCTTT. This sequence encodes CASSFGVTEAFF. The V and J genes are TRBV28 and TRBJ1-1; D gene ambiguous. The V gene's germline CDR1 is MDHEN and CDR2 SYDVKM. Trimming removed 3 bases at V and 5 bases at J, with 7 bases between. The CDR3 runs to 12 residues.

This clone was recorded a few times. This rearrangement joins TRBV9 to TRBJ2-7; D perhaps matches TRBD2 (6 bases). Trimming took off 3 bases at V and 1 base at J, with 23 bases between the two ends. The length of the CDR3 is 18 residues. Germline-derived CDR1 and CDR2 are SGDLS and YYNGEE. The DNA of the CDR3 is TGTGCCAGCAGCGGAACTATAATCGGGAGCCCCTTTTCCTACGAGCAGTACTTC. Encoded protein: CASSGTIIGSPFSYEQYF.

This clone showed up just once. The gene calls are TRBV2 and TRBJ1-1; D unresolved. The ends were cut back, 4 bases at V and 1 base at J, with 10 bases in the middle. The CDR3 has 14 residues. Germline V gene lookup returns CDR1 SNHLY and CDR2 FYNNEI. For the CDR3, the DNA is TGTGCCAGCAGTGTATCCGGGGAGAACACTGAAGCTTTCTTT. The encoded protein is CASSVSGENTEAFF.

This clone was detected a few times. The chain has TRBV6-1 and TRBJ2-6; D call uncertain. V lost 0 bases to trimming and J lost 2 bases, with 8 bases between them. From germline, CDR1 is MNHNS and CDR2 SASEGT. The CDR3 length is 16 residues. The CDR3 sequence: CASSEAPFTGANVLTF. In DNA, the CDR3 is TGTGCCAGCAGTGAAGCGCCCTTTACTGGGGCCAACGTCCTGACTTTC.

The chain joins TRBV5-1 to TRBJ2-7; D may correspond to TRBD1 or TRBD2 (5 bases each). CDR1 and CDR2 (germline): SGHRS, YFSETQ. CDR3 length: 14 residues. Trimming removed 7 bases from V and 4 bases from J, with 18 bases in between. The CDR3 DNA is TGCGCCAGCCAGGGAGAGGGACCTCCGTACGAGCAGTACTTC. Its protein product is CASQGEGPPYEQYF.

This chain joins TRBV7-2 and TRBJ2-5, with D hard to call. Germline values: CDR1 SGHTA, CDR2 FQGNSA. The CDR3 runs to 12 residues. V lost 5 bases to trimming and J lost 5 bases, with 9 bases between them. CDR3 amino acids: CASSPIRETQYF. The CDR3 DNA reads as TGTGCCAGCAGCCCTATAAGGGAGACCCAGTACTTC. Full variable domain (outside the CDR3, taken from reference TRBV7-2 and TRBJ2-5): GAGVSQSPSNKVTEKGKDVELRCDPISGHTALYWYRQSLGQGLEFLIYFQGNSAPDKSGLPSDRFSAERTGGSVSTLTIQRTQQEDSAVYLCASSPIRETQYFGPGTRLLVL.